Listed below are T cell receptor beta chains from one sample, sequenced in a study of blood T cell repertoires in COVID-19. Generated by immunoSEQ multiplex PCR, the TCRdb table keeps only in-frame clones and is missing some. The profile covers some 16,000 clones, with around 87% appearing a single time and roughly 13% taken by the ten largest. Sequencing was performed on peripheral blood. Source of these receptors: a human donor in a cohort sampled during active COVID-19. The CDR3 runs from the conserved cysteine through the conserved F or W. A D gene is named only where the DNA matches it firmly.

>TRBD1|TRBV4-3|TRBJ2-3
CASSPVPGQGSDTQYF
>NA|TRBV20-1|TRBJ2-7
CSASGKQDIYEQYF
>TRBD2|TRBV2|TRBJ2-5
CASSGGLAGGPGQYF
>TRBD1|TRBV6-5|TRBJ1-1
CASSTGTVEAFF
>NA|TRBV5-1|TRBJ1-1
CASSPTGNRDTEAFF
>TRBD2|TRBV2|TRBJ2-7
CASSPPRTSSYEQYF
>TRBD2|TRBV7-2|TRBJ2-3
CASSLRERGITDTQYF
>NA|TRBV7-6|TRBJ2-7
CASSLRGPGQFTYEQYF
>TRBD2|TRBV7-9|TRBJ2-5
CASSRRGTNQETQYF
>TRBD2|TRBV7-2|TRBJ2-5
CASSFTSGVQETQYF
>NA|TRBV6-5|TRBJ2-7
CASRDRGHREYEQYF
>TRBD1|TRBV7-3|TRBJ2-2
CASSFSRTGAMTGELFF
>NA|TRBV27|TRBJ1-3
CASSPLAGWSENTIYF
>NA|TRBV15|TRBJ1-2
CATSRDRSDGSSYTF
>NA|TRBV3-1/TRBV3-2|TRBJ1-6
CASSQYPGTSSPLHF
>TRBD1|TRBV28|TRBJ2-2
CASSPFTGQIGTGELFF
>NA|TRBV15|TRBJ1-5
CATSSQQGGNQPQHF
>TRBD1|TRBV7-2|TRBJ1-2
CASSTGTGSRGYTF
>NA|TRBV7-9|TRBJ2-3
CASSLGRDFSTDTQYF
>TRBD1|TRBV19|TRBJ2-3
CASSTIRDRASSTDTQYF
>NA|TRBV18|TRBJ1-2
CASSPGTGYGYTF
>NA|TRBV7-9|TRBJ1-2
CASSQGDYGYTF
>TRBD2|TRBV27|TRBJ2-3
CASSSPLAGYVDTQYF
>NA|TRBV11-2|TRBJ2-7
CASSLGPAGYSGPYEQYF
>NA|TRBV15|TRBJ2-7
CATSGGAGQYYEQYF
>TRBD1|TRBV7-8|TRBJ1-6
CASSLVGTDNSPLHF
>NA|TRBV4-3|TRBJ2-7
CASSQGVSLNEQYF
>NA|TRBV19|TRBJ2-2
CASSITGLAPGGTGELFF
>NA|TRBV19|TRBJ1-6
CASSIVSGLDSPLHF
>NA|TRBV4-1|TRBJ1-2
CASSQDQNSNYGYTF
>TRBD1|TRBV29-1|TRBJ1-6
CSIRQGDNSPLHF
>NA|TRBV13|TRBJ2-2
CASSSGEGESGDLTGELFF
>TRBD2|TRBV7-2|TRBJ2-5
CASSLRREGETQYF
>TRBD1|TRBV6-6|TRBJ2-7
CASSQPQGASYEQYF
>NA|TRBV27|TRBJ1-1
CASSSLKTGNTEAFF
>NA|TRBV18|TRBJ1-5
CASSPSRGNQPQHF
>NA|TRBV6-5|TRBJ2-3
CASSQTDTQYF
>TRBD2|TRBV19|TRBJ2-1
CASSIGTSNEQFF
>NA|TRBV5-3|TRBJ1-1
CARSLSWGRVNTEAFF
>TRBD1|TRBV6-2/TRBV6-3|TRBJ2-1
CASSSNPGTGVSGRSYNEQFF
>TRBD1|TRBV18|TRBJ1-2
CASSTDRGLDYGYTF
>TRBD2|TRBV10-1|TRBJ2-3
CASPTGRGVKDTQYF
>TRBD1|TRBV7-3|TRBJ1-2
CASSETGDRRYGYTF
>TRBD1|TRBV19|TRBJ1-1
CASSRTGTGGLVSTEAFF
>NA|TRBV15|TRBJ2-5
CATSEWGRGQETQYF